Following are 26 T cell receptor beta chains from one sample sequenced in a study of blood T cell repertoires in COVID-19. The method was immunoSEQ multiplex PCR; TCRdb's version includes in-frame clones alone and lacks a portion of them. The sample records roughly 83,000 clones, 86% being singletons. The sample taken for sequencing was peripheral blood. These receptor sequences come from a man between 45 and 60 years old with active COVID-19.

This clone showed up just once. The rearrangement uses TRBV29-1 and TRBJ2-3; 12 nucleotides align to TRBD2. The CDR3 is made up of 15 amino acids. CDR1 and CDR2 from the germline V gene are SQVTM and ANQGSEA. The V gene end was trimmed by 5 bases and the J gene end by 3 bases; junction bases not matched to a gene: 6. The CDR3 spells CSVNPSGGATDTQYF. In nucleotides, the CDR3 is TGCAGCGTTAACCCTAGCGGGGGGGCAACAGATACGCAGTATTTT.

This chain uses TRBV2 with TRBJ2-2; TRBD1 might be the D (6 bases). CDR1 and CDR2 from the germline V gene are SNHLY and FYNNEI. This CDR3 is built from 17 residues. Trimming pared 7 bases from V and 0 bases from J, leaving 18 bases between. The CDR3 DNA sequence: TGTGCCAGCAATCGATTACAGGGAGCCCCGAACACCGGGGAGCTGTTTTTT. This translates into CASNRLQGAPNTGELFF.

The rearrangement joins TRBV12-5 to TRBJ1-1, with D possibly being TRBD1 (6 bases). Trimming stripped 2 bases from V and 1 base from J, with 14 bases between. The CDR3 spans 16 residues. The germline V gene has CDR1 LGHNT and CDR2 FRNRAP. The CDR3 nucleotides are TGTGCTAGTGGTTTGACACCATGGACAGCGAACACTGAAGCTTTCTTT. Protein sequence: CASGLTPWTANTEAFF.

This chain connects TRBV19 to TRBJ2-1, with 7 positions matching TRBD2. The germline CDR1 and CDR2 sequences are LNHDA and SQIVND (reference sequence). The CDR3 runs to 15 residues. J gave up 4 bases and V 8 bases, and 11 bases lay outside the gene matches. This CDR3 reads CASSRAGRGYNEQFF. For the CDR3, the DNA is TGTGCCAGTTCGCGAGCGGGAAGGGGATACAATGAGCAGTTCTTC.

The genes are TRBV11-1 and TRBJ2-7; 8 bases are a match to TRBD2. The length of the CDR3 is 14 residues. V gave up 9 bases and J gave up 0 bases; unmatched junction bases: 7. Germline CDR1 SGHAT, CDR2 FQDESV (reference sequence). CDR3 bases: TGTGCCAGTGCGAGCGGGGGAAGCTCCTACGAGCAGTACTTC. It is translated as CASASGGSSYEQYF.

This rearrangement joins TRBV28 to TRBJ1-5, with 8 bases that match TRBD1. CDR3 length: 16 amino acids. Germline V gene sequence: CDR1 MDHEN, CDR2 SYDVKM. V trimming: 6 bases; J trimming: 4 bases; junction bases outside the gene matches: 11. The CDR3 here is CASRQQGEGRNQPQHF. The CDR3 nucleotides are TGTGCCAGCAGACAACAGGGGGAAGGCAGAAATCAGCCCCAGCATTTT.

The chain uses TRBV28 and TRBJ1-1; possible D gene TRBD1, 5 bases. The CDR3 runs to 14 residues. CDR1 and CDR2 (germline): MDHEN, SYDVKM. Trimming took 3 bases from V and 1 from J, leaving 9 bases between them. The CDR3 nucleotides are TGTGCCAGCAGTTTTGTCGGGGGGAACACTGAAGCTTTCTTT. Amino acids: CASSFVGGNTEAFF. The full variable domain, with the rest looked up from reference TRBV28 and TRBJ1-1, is DVKVTQSSRYLVKRTGEKVFLECVQDMDHENMFWYRQDPGLGLRLIYFSYDVKMKEKGDIPEGYSVSREKKERFSLILESASTNQTSMYLCASSFVGGNTEAFFGQGTRLTVV.

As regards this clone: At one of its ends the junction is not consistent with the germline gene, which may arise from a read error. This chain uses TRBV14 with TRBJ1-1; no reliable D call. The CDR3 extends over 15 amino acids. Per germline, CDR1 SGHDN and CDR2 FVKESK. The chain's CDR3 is CASNQGSARNTEAFF. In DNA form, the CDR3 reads TGTGCCAGCAACCAAGGTTCAGCGCGGAACACTGAAGCTTTCTTT.

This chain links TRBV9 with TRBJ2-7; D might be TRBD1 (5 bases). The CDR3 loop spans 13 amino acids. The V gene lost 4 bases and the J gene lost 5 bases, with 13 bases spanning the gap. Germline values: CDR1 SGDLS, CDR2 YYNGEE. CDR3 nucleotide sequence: TGTGCCAGCAGCTACACCCTAGGGGACGAGCAGTACTTC. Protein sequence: CASSYTLGDEQYF.

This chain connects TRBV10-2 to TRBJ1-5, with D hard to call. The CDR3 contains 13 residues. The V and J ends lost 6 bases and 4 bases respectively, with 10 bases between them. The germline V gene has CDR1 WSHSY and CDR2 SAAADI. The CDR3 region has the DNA TGCGCCAGCAGCGTCACAGAAAATCAGCCCCAGCATTTT. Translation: CASSVTENQPQHF.

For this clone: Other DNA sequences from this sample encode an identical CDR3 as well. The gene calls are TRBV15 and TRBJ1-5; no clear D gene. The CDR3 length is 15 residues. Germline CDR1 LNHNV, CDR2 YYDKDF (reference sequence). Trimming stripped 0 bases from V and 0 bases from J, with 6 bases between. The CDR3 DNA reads TGTGCCACCAGCAGAGATGAGAATAGCAATCAGCCCCAGCATTTT. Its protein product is CATSRDENSNQPQHF.

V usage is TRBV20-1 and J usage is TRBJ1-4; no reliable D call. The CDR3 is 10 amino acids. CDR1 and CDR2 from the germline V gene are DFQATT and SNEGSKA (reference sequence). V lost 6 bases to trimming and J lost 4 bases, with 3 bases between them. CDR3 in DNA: TGCAGTGCCTTTAATGAAAAACTGTTTTTT. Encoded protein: CSAFNEKLFF.

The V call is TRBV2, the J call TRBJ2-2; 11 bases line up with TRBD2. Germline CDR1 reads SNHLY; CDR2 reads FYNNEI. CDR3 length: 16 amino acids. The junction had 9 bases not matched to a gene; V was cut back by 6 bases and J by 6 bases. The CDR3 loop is CASSAISGRGAGELFF. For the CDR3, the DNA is TGTGCCAGCAGCGCAATTAGCGGGAGGGGGGCCGGGGAGCTGTTTTTT.

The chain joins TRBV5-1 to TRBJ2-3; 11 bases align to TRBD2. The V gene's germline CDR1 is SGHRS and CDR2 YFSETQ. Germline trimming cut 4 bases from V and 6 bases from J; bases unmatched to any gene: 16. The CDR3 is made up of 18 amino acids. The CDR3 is CASSPLSLAGGPGDTQYF. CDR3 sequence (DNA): TGCGCCAGCAGCCCACTGAGTTTAGCGGGAGGGCCCGGGGATACGCAGTATTTT.

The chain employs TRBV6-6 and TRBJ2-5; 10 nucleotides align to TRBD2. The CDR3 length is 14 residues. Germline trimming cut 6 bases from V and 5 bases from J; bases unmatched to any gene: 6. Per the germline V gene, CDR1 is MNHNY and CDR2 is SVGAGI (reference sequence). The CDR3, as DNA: TGTGCCAGCAGGCTAGCGGGGGTCCGGGAGACCCAGTACTTC. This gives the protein CASRLAGVRETQYF.

CDR3: CASGGRASTNEKLFF. The CDR3 DNA follows: TGTGCCAGCGGTGGGAGGGCGTCAACTAATGAAAAACTGTTTTTT. The gene calls are TRBV4-2 and TRBJ1-4, with D unresolved. Germline V gene data show CDR1 as LGHNA and CDR2 as YNFKEQ. This CDR3 spans 15 amino acids. V lost 8 bases and J lost 0, with 13 bases in between.

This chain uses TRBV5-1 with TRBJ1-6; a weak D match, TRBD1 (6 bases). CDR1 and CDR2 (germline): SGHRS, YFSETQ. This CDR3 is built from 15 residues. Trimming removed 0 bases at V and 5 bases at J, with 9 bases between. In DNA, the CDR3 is TGCGCCAGCAGCTTGGTTGCAGGGGATAATTCACCCCTCCACTTT. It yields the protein CASSLVAGDNSPLHF.

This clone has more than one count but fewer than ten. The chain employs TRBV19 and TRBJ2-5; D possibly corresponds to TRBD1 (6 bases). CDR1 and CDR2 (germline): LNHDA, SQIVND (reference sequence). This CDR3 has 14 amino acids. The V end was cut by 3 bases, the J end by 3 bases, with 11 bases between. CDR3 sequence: CASSMVAGEETQYF. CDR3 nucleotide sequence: TGTGCCAGTAGTATGGTGGCAGGGGAAGAGACCCAGTACTTC.

The CDR3 region has the DNA TGTGCCAGCAGCGTAGCCGGGGGACAGGGAGATGAAAAACTGTTTTTT. Its protein is CASSVAGGQGDEKLFF. The chain combines TRBV9 with TRBJ1-4; 9 bases are a match to TRBD1. The CDR3 sequence is 16 residues long. Germline V gene lookup returns CDR1 SGDLS and CDR2 YYNGEE. Trimming removed 0 bases from V and 6 bases from J; junction bases left unmatched: 6. Complete variable domain (other parts from reference TRBV9 and TRBJ1-4): DSGVTQTPKHLITATGQRVTLRCSPRSGDLSVYWYQQSLDQGLQFLIQYYNGEERAKGNILERFSAQQFPDLHSELNLSSLELGDSALYFCASSVAGGQGDEKLFFGSGTQLSVL.

The CDR3, as DNA: TGTGCCAGCAGTTGGGGCAGGAACACTGAAGCTTTCTTT. This gives the protein CASSWGRNTEAFF. The V gene is TRBV12-3 or TRBV12-4, the J gene TRBJ1-1; tentative D call: TRBD1 (5 bases). Deletions cut 4 bases from V and 1 base from J, with 7 bases between. CDR3 length equals 13 residues.

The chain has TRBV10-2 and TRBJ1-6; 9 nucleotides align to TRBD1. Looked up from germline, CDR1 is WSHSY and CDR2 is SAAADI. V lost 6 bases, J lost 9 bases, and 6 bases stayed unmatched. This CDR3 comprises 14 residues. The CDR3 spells CASSSTGGTSPLHF. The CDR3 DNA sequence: TGCGCCAGCAGCTCGACAGGGGGAACTTCACCCCTCCACTTT.

CDR3 DNA sequence: TGCAGCGTTCTAGGGGGCGCGAGCACTGAAGCTTTCTTT. Translating gives CSVLGGASTEAFF. This chain links TRBV29-1 with TRBJ1-1; 7 nucleotides align to TRBD1. The CDR3 spans 13 residues. Trimming took 5 bases from V and 4 from J; bases not matched to a gene: 7. The germline V gene encodes CDR1 SQVTM and CDR2 ANQGSEA.

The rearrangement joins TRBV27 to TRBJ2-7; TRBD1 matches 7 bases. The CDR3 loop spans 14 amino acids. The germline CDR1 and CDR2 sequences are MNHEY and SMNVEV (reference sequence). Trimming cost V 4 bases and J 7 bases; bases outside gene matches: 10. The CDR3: CASSSLKGAEEQYF. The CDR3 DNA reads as TGTGCCAGCAGTTCCCTTAAGGGGGCGGAGGAGCAGTACTTC.

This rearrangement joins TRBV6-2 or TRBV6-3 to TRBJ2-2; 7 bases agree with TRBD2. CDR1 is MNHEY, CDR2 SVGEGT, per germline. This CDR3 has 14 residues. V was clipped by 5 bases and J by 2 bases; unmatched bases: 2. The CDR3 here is CASSRDYNTGELFF. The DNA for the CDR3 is TGTGCCAGCAGTAGGGACTACAACACCGGGGAGCTGTTTTTT.

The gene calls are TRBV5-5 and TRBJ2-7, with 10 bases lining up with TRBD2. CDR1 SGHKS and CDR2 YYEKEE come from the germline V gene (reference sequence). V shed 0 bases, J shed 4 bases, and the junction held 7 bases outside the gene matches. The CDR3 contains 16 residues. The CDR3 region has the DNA TGTGCCAGCAGCTTGGTTCGTACTAGCGGGACTTACGAGCAGTACTTC. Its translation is CASSLVRTSGTYEQYF.

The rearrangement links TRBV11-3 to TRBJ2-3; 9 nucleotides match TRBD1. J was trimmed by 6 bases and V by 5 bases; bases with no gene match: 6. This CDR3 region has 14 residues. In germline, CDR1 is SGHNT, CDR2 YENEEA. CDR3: CASSRGQGLDTQYF. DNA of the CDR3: TGTGCCAGCAGCCGCGGACAGGGGTTGGATACGCAGTATTTT.